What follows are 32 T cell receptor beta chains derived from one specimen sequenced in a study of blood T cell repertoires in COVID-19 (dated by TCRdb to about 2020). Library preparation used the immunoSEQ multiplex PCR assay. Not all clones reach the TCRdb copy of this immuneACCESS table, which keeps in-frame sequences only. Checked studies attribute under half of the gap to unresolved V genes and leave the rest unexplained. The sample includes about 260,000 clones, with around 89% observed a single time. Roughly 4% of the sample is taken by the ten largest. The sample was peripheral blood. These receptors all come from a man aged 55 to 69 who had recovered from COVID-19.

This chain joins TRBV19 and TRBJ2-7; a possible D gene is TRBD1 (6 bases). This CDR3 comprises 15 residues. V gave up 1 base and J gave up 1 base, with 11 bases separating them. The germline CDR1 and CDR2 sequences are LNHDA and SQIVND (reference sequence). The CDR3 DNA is TGTGCCAGTAGTATAGTTGTTGGACAGTCCTACGAGCAGTACTTC. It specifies CASSIVVGQSYEQYF. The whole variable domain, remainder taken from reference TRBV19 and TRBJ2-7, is DGGITQSPKYLFRKEGQNVTLSCEQNLNHDAMYWYRQDPGQGLRLIYYSQIVNDFQKGDIAEGYSVSREKKESFPLTVTSAQKNPTAFYLCASSIVVGQSYEQYFGPGTRLTVT.

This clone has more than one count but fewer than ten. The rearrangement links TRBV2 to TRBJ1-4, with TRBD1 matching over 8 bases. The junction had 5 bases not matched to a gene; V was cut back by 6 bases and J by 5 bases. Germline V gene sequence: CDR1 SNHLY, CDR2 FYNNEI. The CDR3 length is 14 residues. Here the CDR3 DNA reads TGTGCCAGCAGGGAGGACAGGGTGAATGAAAAACTGTTTTTT. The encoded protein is CASREDRVNEKLFF.

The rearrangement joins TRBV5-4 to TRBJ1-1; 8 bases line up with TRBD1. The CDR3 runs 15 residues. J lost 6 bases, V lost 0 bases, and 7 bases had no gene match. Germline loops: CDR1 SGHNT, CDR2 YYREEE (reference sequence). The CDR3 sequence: CASSLGGQGAPEAFF. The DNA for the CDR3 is TGTGCCAGCAGCTTGGGTGGGCAGGGGGCCCCTGAAGCTTTCTTT.

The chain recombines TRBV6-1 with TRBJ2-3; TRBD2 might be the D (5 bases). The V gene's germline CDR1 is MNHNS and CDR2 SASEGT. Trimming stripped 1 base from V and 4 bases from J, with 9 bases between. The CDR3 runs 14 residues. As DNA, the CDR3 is TGTGCCAGCAGTGAAGGGCTAGCCGCAGATACGCAGTATTTT. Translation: CASSEGLAADTQYF.

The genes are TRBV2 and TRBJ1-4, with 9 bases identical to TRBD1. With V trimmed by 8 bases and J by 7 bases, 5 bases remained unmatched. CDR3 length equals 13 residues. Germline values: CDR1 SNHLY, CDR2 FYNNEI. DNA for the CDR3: TGTGCCAGCGGCGGACAGGGGAGTGAAAAACTGTTTTTT. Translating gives CASGGQGSEKLFF.

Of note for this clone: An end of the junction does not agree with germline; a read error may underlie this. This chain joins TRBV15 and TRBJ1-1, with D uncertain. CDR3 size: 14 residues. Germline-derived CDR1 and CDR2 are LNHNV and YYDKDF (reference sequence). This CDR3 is CATSRGGGLTEAFF. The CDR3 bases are TGTGCCACCAGTAGAGGTGGAGGGTTAACTGAAGCTTTCTTT.

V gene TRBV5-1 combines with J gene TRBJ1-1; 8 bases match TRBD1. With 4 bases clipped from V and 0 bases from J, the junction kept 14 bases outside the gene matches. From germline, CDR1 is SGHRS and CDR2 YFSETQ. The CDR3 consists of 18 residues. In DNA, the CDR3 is TGCGCCAGCAGCGGATCTTTCAGGGGGCCGACTTTGAACACTGAAGCTTTCTTT. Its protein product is CASSGSFRGPTLNTEAFF.

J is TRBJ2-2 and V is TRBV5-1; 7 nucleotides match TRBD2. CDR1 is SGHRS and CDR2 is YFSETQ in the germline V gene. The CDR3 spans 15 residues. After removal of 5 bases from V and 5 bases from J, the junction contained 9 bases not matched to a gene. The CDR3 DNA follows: TGCGCCAGCAGTCCCGCAGTCGGGAGGACCGGGGAGCTGTTTTTT. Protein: CASSPAVGRTGELFF.

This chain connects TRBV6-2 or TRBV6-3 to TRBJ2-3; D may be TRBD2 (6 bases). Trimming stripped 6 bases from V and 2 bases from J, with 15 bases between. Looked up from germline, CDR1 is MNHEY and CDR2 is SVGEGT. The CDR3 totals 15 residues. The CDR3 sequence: CASSRLDSATDTQYF. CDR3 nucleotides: TGTGCCAGCAGCAGACTAGACAGCGCCACAGATACGCAGTATTTT.

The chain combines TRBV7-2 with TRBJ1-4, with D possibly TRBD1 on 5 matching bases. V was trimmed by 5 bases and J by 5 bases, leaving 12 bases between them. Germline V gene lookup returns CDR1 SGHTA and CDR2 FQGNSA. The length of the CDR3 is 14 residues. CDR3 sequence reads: CASSGPGLNEKLFF. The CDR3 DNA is TGTGCCAGCAGCGGGCCGGGACTGAATGAAAAACTGTTTTTT.

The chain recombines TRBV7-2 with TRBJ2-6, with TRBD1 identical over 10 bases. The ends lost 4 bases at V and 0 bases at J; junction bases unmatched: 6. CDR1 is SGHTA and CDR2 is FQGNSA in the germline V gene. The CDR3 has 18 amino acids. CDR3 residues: CASSYSGQGYSGANVLTF. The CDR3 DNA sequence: TGTGCCAGCAGCTATTCGGGACAGGGGTACTCTGGGGCCAACGTCCTGACTTTC.

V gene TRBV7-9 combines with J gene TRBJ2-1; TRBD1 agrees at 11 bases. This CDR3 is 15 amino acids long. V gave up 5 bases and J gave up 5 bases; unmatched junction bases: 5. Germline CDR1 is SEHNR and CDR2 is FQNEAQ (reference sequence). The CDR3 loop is CASSTGTGGDNEQFF. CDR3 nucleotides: TGTGCCAGCAGCACCGGGACAGGGGGTGACAATGAGCAGTTCTTC.

CDR3 sequence (DNA): TGCGCCAGCAACCGGGACAGGGGCACCGGGGAGCTGTTTTTT. Translating gives CASNRDRGTGELFF. The chain is built from TRBV5-1 and TRBJ2-2, with TRBD1 matching 10 bases. Germline V gene sequence: CDR1 SGHRS, CDR2 YFSETQ. The V and J ends lost 6 bases and 4 bases, in that order; junction bases with no gene match: 3. The length of the CDR3 is 14 residues.

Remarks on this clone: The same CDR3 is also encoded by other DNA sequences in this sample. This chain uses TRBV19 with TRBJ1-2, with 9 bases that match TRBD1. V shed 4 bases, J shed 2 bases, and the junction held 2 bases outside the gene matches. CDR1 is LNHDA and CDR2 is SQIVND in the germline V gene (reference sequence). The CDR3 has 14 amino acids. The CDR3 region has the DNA TGTGCCAGTAGTAGAGGGACAGGGAACTATGGCTACACCTTC. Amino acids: CASSRGTGNYGYTF.

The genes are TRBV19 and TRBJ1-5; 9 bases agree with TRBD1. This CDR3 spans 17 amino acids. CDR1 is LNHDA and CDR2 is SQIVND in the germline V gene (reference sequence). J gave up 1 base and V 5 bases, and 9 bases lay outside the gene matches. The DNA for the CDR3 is TGTGCCAGTAGTCCCGGGACAGGGTTTTTGAGCAATCAGCCCCAGCATTTT. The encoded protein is CASSPGTGFLSNQPQHF.

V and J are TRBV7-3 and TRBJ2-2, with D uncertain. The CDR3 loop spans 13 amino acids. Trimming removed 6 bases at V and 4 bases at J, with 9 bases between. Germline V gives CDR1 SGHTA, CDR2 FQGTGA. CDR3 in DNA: TGTGCCAGCAGGTTGCAGTCCACCGGGGAGCTGTTTTTT. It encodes CASRLQSTGELFF. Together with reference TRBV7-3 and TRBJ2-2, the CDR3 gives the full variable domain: GAGVSQTPSNKVTEKGKYVELRCDPISGHTALYWYRQSLGQGPEFLIYFQGTGAADDSGLPNDRFFAVRPEGSVSTLKIQRTERGDSAVYLCASRLQSTGELFFGEGSRLTVL.

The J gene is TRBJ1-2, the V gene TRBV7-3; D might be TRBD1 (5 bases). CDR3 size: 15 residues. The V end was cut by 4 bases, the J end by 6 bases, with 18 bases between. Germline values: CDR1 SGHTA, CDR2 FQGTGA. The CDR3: CASSSDAGKVDGYTF. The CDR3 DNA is TGTGCCAGCAGCTCGGATGCAGGGAAGGTCGATGGCTACACCTTC.

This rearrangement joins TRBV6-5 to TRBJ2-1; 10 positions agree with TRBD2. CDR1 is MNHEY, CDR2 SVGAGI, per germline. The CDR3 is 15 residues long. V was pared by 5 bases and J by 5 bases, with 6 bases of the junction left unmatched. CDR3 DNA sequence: TGTGCCAGCAGTCTTCAGCGGGGGGGAAACAATGAGCAGTTCTTC. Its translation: CASSLQRGGNNEQFF.

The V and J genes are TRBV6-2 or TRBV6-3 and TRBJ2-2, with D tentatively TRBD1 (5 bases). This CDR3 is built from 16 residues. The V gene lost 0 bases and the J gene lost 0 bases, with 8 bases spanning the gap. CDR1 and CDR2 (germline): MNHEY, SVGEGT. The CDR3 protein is CASSYSGAPNTGELFF. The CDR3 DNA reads TGTGCCAGCAGTTACTCAGGGGCCCCGAACACCGGGGAGCTGTTTTTT.

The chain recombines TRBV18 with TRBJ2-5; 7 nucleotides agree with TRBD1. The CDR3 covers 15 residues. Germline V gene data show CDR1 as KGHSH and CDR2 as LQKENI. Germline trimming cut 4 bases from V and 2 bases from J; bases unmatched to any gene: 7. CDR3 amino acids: CASSRAGGSQETQYF. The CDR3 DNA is TGTGCCAGCTCACGGGCAGGGGGTTCTCAAGAGACCCAGTACTTC.

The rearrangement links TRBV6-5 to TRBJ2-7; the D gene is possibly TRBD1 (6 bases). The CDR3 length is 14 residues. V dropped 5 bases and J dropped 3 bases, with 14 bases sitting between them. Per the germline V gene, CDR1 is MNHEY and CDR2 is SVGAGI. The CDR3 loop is CASSPTGSFYEQYF. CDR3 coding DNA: TGTGCCAGCAGTCCTACAGGGTCGTTCTACGAGCAGTACTTC.

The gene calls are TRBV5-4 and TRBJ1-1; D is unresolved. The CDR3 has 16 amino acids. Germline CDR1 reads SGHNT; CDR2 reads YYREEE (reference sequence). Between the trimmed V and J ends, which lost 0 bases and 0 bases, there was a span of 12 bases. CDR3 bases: TGTGCCAGCAGCTTGGGCCGACTGGGTGTGAACACTGAAGCTTTCTTT. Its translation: CASSLGRLGVNTEAFF.

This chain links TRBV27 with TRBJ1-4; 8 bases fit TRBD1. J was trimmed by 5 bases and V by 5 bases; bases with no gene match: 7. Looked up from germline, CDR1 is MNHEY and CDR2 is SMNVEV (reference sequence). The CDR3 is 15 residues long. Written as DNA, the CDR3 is TGTGCCAGCAGTGAATCAGGGGGCGGGAATGAAAAACTGTTTTTT. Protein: CASSESGGGNEKLFF.

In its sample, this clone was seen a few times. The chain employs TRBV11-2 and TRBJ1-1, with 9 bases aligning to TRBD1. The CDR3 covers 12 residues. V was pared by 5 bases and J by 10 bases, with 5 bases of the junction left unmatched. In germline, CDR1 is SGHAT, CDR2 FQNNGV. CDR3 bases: TGTGCCAGCAGCCGGGACAGGGAGCGAGCTTTCTTT. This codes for CASSRDRERAFF.

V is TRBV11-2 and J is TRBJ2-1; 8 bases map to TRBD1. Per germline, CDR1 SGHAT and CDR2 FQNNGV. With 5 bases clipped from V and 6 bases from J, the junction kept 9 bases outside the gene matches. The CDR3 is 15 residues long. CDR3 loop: CASSPRGRNLNEQFF. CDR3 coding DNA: TGTGCCAGCAGCCCCAGGGGGCGAAACCTCAATGAGCAGTTCTTC.

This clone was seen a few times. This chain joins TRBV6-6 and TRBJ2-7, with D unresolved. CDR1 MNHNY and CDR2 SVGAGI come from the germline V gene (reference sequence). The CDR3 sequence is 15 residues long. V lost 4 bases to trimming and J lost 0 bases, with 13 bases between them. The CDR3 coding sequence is TGTGCCAGCAGTTCCCCAACCCTTAGCTCCTACGAGCAGTACTTC. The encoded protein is CASSSPTLSSYEQYF.

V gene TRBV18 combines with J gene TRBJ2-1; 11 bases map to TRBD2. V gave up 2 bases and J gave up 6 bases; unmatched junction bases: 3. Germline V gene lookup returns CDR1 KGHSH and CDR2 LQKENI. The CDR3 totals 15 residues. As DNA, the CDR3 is TGTGCCAGCTCACCAACGCTAGCGGGGGGCAATGAGCAGTTCTTC. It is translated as CASSPTLAGGNEQFF.

The CDR3, as DNA: TGTGCCAGCAGCCGCCATGCAAGCGGGGGGGTCTACAATGAGCAGTTCTTC. It codes for CASSRHASGGVYNEQFF. This chain links TRBV3-1 (or the pseudogene TRBV3-2) with TRBJ2-1, with TRBD2 matching 10 bases. V was clipped by 4 bases and J by 3 bases; unmatched bases: 9. The CDR3 contains 17 residues. The germline V gene encodes CDR1 LGHDT and CDR2 YNNKEL (reference sequence).

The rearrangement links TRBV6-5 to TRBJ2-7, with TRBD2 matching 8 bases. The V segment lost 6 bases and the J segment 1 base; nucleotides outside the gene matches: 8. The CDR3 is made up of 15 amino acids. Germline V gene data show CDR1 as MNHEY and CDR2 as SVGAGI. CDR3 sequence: CASRSAGGESYEQYF. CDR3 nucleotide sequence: TGTGCCAGCAGGTCCGCGGGGGGCGAATCCTACGAGCAGTACTTC.

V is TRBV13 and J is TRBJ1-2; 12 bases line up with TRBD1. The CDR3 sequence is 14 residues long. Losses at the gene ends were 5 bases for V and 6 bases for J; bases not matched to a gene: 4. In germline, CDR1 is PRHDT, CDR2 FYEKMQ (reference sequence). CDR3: CASSPGQGAHGYTF. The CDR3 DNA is TGTGCCAGCAGCCCGGGACAGGGGGCGCATGGCTACACCTTC.

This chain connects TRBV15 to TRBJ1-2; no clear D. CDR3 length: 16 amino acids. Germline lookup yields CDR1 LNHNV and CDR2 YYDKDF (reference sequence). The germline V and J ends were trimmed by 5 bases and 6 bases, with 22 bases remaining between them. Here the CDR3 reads CATSGDIFLAPDGYTF. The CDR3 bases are TGTGCCACCAGCGGTGACATCTTCTTGGCCCCGGATGGCTACACCTTC.

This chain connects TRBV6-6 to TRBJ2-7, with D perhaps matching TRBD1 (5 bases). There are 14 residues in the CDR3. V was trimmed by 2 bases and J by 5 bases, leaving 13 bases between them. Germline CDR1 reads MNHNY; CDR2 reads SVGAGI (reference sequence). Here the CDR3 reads CASSYGREDHEQYF. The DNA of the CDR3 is TGTGCCAGCAGTTACGGCAGGGAAGACCACGAGCAGTACTTC.